This T cell receptor (beta chain) came from a study of blood T cell repertoires in COVID-19 (dated by TCRdb to about 2020). Regarding the complete study: Samples from collaborators originated in the United States, Italy and Spain and spanned both the acute and convalescent phases of COVID-19. Samples came from the ongoing ImmuneRACE study (first 160 participants) plus 1,254 subjects from 6 global collaborators. Deeply sampled blood TCRbeta repertoires from subjects exposed to, actively infected with, or recovered from COVID-19 were included in the dataset. The repertoires were released in a freely available public database intended as a resource for research on the immune response to SARS-CoV-2. Where HLA class I and class II types were available, the types were taken from metadata supplied by the sample provider, not from assay-based typing. Nearly every sample came with metadata listing a de-identified subject ID, COVID-19 status, age in years and sex. The material from the prospective study consisted of cDNA or gDNA derived from T cells, B-cell-depleted T cells, or PBMCs.

The immunoSEQ Assay, a bias-controlled multiplex PCR, was used to amplify TCRbeta CDR3 regions from genomic DNA. The study's own analysis went as follows. Within the assay, amplification of reference gene primers was used to estimate how many nucleated cells each sample contained. To quantify the absolute abundance of each unique TCRbeta CDR3 rearrangement, sequence reads were collapsed and filtered. Productive Simpson clonality was computed per sample as the square root of Simpson's diversity index over productive rearrangements. Not all clones reach the TCRdb copy of this immuneACCESS table, which keeps in-frame sequences only. Checked studies attribute under half of the gap to unresolved V genes and leave the rest unexplained. Clonal size and the V and J genes are those of that table, whereas D and trimming came from the DNA. The sample has 120,000 or so clones on record, about 90% of them singletons. Roughly 5% of the sample is in the top ten clones.

Per the germline V gene, KGHSH is the CDR1 and LQKENI is the CDR2. The CDR3 starts with the cysteine, ends with the phenylalanine, and has 15 residues. The only DNA kept is the CDR3, 45 bases in frame from the first base. The V end gives up 4 bases and the J end 6 bases, leaving 7 bases in the junction not matched to a gene. Collaborating institutions collected whole blood in K2EDTA tubes following their own protocols. Collaborator samples were shipped for TCRbeta analysis as frozen whole blood, isolated PBMCs, or DNA extracted from either sample type. What the work shows at the level of the full study, not this receptor alone: The quantity of clinical and demographic metadata differed by source and by participant and was supplied without curation.

About this clone: Its specific antigen is unknown. No base qualities exist here, and no much larger clone lies one base off it.

The TCR sequence derives from a human donor in a cohort sampled during active COVID-19. The sample was peripheral blood. Here the chain combines TRBV18 and TRBJ2-1, and 9 junction bases match TRBD1. The CDR3 region reads CASSLGQGRINEQFF. Read as DNA, the sequence is TGTGCCAGCTCACTGGGACAGGGAAGGATCAATGAGCAGTTCTTC.